The clone carrying this TCR beta chain was counted many times. The antigen remains unidentified. The source of the sample is a study of metastatic and nonmetastatic thyroid tumors. Study-level information: Blood and tumor or nodule tissue repertoires from malignant and benign thyroid patients were compared. General study points: According to reports, the diversity of TCR beta was significantly higher in malignant thyroid tumors than in benign nodules, and this held in both blood and tumor samples.

TCRdb re-called the PCR reads with MiXCR. The sample shows under 55,000 clones, approximately 19% of them seen only once. Deletions cut 3 bases from V and 7 bases from J, with 15 bases between. This CDR3 is 14 amino acids long. Patients were all untreated before their thyroid surgery. The specimen was blood. The TCR was taken from a female donor with papillary thyroid cancer or a benign thyroid nodule (not recorded which). Some clones in this sample may be carry-over from other donors' samples. This chain uses TRBV12-3 or TRBV12-4 with TRBJ2-5; D ambiguous. The CDR3 protein is CASSFGVGILTQYF. In nucleotides, the CDR3 is TGTGCCAGCAGTTTCGGAGTCGGCATTCTGACCCAGTACTTC.